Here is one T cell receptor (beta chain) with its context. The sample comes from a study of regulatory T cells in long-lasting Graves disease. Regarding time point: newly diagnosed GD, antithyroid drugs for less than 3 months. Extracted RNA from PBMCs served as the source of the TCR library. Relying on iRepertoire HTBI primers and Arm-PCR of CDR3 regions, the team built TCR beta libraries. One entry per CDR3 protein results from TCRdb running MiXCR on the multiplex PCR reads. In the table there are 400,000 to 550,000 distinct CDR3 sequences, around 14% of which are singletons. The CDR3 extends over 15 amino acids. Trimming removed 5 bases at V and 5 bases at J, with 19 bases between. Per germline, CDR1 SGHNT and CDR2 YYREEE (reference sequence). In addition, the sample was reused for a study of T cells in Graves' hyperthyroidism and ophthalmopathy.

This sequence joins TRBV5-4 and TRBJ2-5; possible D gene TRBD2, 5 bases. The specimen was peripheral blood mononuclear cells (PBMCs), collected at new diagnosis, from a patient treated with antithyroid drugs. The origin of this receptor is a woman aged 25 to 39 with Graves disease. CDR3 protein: CASSESPSPQETQYF. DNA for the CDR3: TGTGCCAGCAGTGAAAGCCCTAGCCCCCAGGAGACCCAGTACTTC.